This TCR beta chain came from a study of T cell responses to AZD1222 COVID-19 vaccine. Analyses pooled second doses at about 4 or about 12 weeks. Broader study findings: White British donors predominated, females outnumbered males, and clonal diversity was possibly underestimated.

Remarks on this clone: Its matching antigen is unknown.

The CDR3 covers 17 residues. Germline loops: CDR1 SGHRS, CDR2 YFSETQ. Deletions cut 1 base from V and 5 bases from J, with 18 bases between. Some clones are missing from TCRdb's copy, which holds only in-frame ones; the method was immunoSEQ multiplex PCR. The table lists over 110,000 clones, about nine tenths of them singletons. This chain joins TRBV5-1 and TRBJ1-4, with D uncertain. The receptor comes from an adult who received the AZD1222 COVID-19 vaccine. This specimen was peripheral blood, taken 28 days after the second AZD1222 dose. The CDR3 is CASSLQSGKWANEKLFF. The CDR3 DNA reads as TGCGCCAGCAGCTTGCAGTCGGGGAAATGGGCCAATGAAAAACTGTTTTTT.